Below, 9 T cell receptor beta chains from the same sample are listed, as sequenced in a study of shared clonotypes between healthy human individuals. Measured with immunoSEQ multiplex PCR; TCRdb has only the in-frame clones, and not every one. The table includes 200,000 to 250,000 clones, 65% detected once. Sequenced: memory CD4+ T cells sorted from blood. As for subset: CD45RA-negative fraction. The receptor set was obtained from a man aged 25 to 40 in good health.

V gene TRBV7-6 combines with J gene TRBJ2-7; 8 bases line up with TRBD1. The CDR3 has 17 residues. After removal of 1 base from V and 0 bases from J, the junction contained 8 bases not matched to a gene. Germline V gene sequence: CDR1 SGHVS, CDR2 FNYEAQ. CDR3 bases: TGTGCCAGCAGCTTAGGGGCTGACAGGGGCTCCTCCTACGAGCAGTACTTC. Amino acid sequence: CASSLGADRGSSYEQYF. Combining the CDR3 with reference TRBV7-6 and TRBJ2-7 gives the whole variable domain GAGVSQSPRYKVTKRGQDVALRCDPISGHVSLYWYRQALGQGPEFLTYFNYEAQQDKSGLPNDRFSAERPEGSISTLTIQRTEQRDSAMYRCASSLGADRGSSYEQYFGPGTRLTVT.

Only one count was recorded for this clone. The CDR3 bases are TGTGCCAGCAGTTACTCCCAGACAGGGCGGGCTTTCTTT. Its translation is CASSYSQTGRAFF. The chain couples TRBV6-5 to TRBJ1-1; 7 bases fit TRBD1. CDR3 length: 13 residues. CDR1 and CDR2 from the germline V gene are MNHEY and SVGAGI. V was pared by 0 bases and J by 11 bases, with 6 bases of the junction left unmatched.

This chain's CDR3 is CASSSGTGNYGYTF. The CDR3 DNA is TGTGCCAGCAGCTCCGGGACGGGTAACTATGGCTACACCTTC. The chain employs TRBV5-5 and TRBJ1-2; tentatively, D is TRBD1 (5 bases). The CDR3 is 14 residues long. Germline V CDR1 and CDR2: SGHKS, YYEKEE (reference sequence). V shed 3 bases and J shed 1 base, with 10 bases lying between them.

In regard to this clone: The identical CDR3 is also encoded by other nucleotide sequences in the sample. The chain couples TRBV5-5 to TRBJ1-5; possibly TRBD1 for D (5 bases). In germline, CDR1 is SGHKS, CDR2 YYEKEE (reference sequence). This CDR3 has 14 residues. V was cut by 2 bases and J by 4 bases, with 10 bases left in between. The CDR3 region is CASSFIGGNQPQHF. The DNA for the CDR3 is TGTGCCAGCAGCTTTATTGGGGGGAATCAGCCCCAGCATTTT.

In its sample, this clone was seen a few times. The chain uses TRBV25-1 and TRBJ2-7, with D uncertain. Trimming took off 2 bases at V and 3 bases at J, with 11 bases between the two ends. The CDR3 covers 14 residues. The germline V gene encodes CDR1 MGHDK and CDR2 SYGVNS. Here the CDR3 DNA reads TGTGCCAGCAGTGAACAATGGGGTGACTACGAGCAGTACTTC. It specifies CASSEQWGDYEQYF.

The chain combines TRBV6-1 with TRBJ2-1; 12 bases line up with TRBD2. V shed 4 bases, J shed 1 base, and the junction held 2 bases outside the gene matches. The CDR3 spans 16 residues. CDR1 is MNHNS, CDR2 SASEGT, per germline. The CDR3 region is CASSVTSGGSYNEQFF. For the CDR3, the DNA is TGTGCCAGCAGTGTGACTAGCGGGGGATCCTACAATGAGCAGTTCTTC.

The chain employs TRBV28 and TRBJ1-5, with a possible D match to TRBD1 (6 bases). V lost 6 bases and J lost 7, with 19 bases in between. From germline, CDR1 is MDHEN and CDR2 SYDVKM. The length of the CDR3 is 15 residues. CDR3 loop: CASSYIRGQGQPQHF. The CDR3 DNA is TGTGCCAGCAGCTACATCCGGGGGCAGGGCCAGCCCCAGCATTTT. The full variable domain, its missing parts supplied by reference TRBV28 and TRBJ1-5, is DVKVTQSSRYLVKRTGEKVFLECVQDMDHENMFWYRQDPGLGLRLIYFSYDVKMKEKGDIPEGYSVSREKKERFSLILESASTNQTSMYLCASSYIRGQGQPQHFGDGTRLSIL.

The V and J genes are TRBV7-2 and TRBJ2-2; a weak D match, TRBD2 (6 bases). The V end was cut by 1 base, the J end by 7 bases, with 13 bases between. The germline V gene has CDR1 SGHTA and CDR2 FQGNSA. The CDR3 sequence is 15 residues long. The CDR3 sequence: CASSLVPGDVGELFF. The CDR3 nucleotides read TGTGCCAGCAGCTTAGTGCCGGGAGATGTCGGGGAGCTGTTTTTT.

The chain uses TRBV2 and TRBJ2-3, with 7 bases lining up with TRBD1. This CDR3 contains 16 residues. CDR1 is SNHLY and CDR2 is FYNNEI in the germline V gene. With V trimmed by 5 bases and J by 3 bases, 11 bases remained unmatched. The CDR3 DNA reads as TGTGCCAGCAGTTACAGGGGCCGTTCCCCAACAGATACGCAGTATTTT. Amino acids: CASSYRGRSPTDTQYF.